Listed here are 28 T cell receptor beta chains from one sample, sequenced in a study of control samples from healthy donors and cancer patients. Data came from immunoSEQ multiplex PCR; TCRdb stores just in-frame clones and leaves some out. The sample consists of about 72,000 clones, around 92% of them appearing once. Sequenced: blood. These receptors were collected from a woman in her sixties in good health.

The chain has TRBV7-9 and TRBJ2-2, with D maybe TRBD2 (6 bases). The CDR3 is 16 amino acids. With 4 bases removed from V and 6 bases from J, the gap between germline ends came to 18 bases. Germline-derived CDR1 and CDR2 are SEHNR and FQNEAQ (reference sequence). The CDR3 here is CASSSPSTGVAGELFF. For the CDR3, the DNA is TGTGCCAGCAGCTCACCGTCGACGGGGGTTGCCGGGGAGCTGTTTTTT.

V is TRBV19 and J is TRBJ2-2; D might be TRBD2 (5 bases). The CDR3 consists of 19 residues. V lost 3 bases and J 3 bases, leaving 23 bases between the germline ends. Germline CDR1 and CDR2: LNHDA and SQIVND (reference sequence). This CDR3 is CASSISPLFTSGYTGELFF. Here the CDR3 DNA reads TGTGCCAGTAGTATCTCCCCTTTGTTTACCAGCGGCTACACCGGGGAGCTGTTTTTT.

This clone was recorded once. The rearrangement uses TRBV20-1 and TRBJ2-7; D perhaps matches TRBD1 (5 bases). Germline CDR1 is DFQATT and CDR2 is SNEGSKA (reference sequence). The CDR3 has 11 residues. Trimming removed 6 bases at V and 4 bases at J, with 10 bases between. CDR3 bases: TGCAGTGCCCCAGGGCCGTACGAGCAGTACTTC. This translates into CSAPGPYEQYF.

The gene calls are TRBV28 and TRBJ1-5; 7 positions agree with TRBD1. V gave up 4 bases and J gave up 3 bases; unmatched junction bases: 6. Germline V gene sequence: CDR1 MDHEN, CDR2 SYDVKM. The CDR3 length is 15 residues. As DNA, the CDR3 is TGTGCCAGCAGTTACCCGGACAGGCCCAATCAGCCCCAGCATTTT. Amino acids: CASSYPDRPNQPQHF.

This chain uses TRBV6-5 with TRBJ2-1, with D possibly being TRBD1 (6 bases). Between the trimmed V and J ends, which lost 7 bases and 1 base, there was a span of 14 bases. The CDR3 is 15 residues long. CDR1 and CDR2 from the germline V gene are MNHEY and SVGAGI. CDR3: CASTDLGGSYNEQFF. In DNA form, the CDR3 reads TGTGCCAGCACCGACCTAGGGGGTTCCTACAATGAGCAGTTCTTC.

This clone was observed once. Distinct nucleotide sequences in the sample also encode this CDR3. This chain connects TRBV4-3 to TRBJ1-5; D is unclear. Deletions cut 0 bases from V and 7 bases from J, with 7 bases between. Germline V lookup: CDR1 LGHNA, CDR2 YSLEER. The CDR3 extends over 13 amino acids. In DNA form, the CDR3 reads TGCGCCAGCAGCCAAGATTTGCGCCAGCCCCAGCATTTT. As protein: CASSQDLRQPQHF.

This chain joins TRBV28 and TRBJ1-2; 10 nucleotides line up with TRBD1. The CDR3 is 17 amino acids. V trimming: 7 bases; J trimming: 6 bases; junction bases outside the gene matches: 17. CDR1 is MDHEN and CDR2 is SYDVKM in the germline V gene. The CDR3 region is CASTLETGGRKGNGYTF. Written as DNA, the CDR3 is TGTGCCAGCACCCTTGAGACAGGGGGCCGGAAAGGGAATGGCTACACCTTC.

This sequence joins TRBV10-1 and TRBJ2-1; 11 bases align to TRBD2. Looked up from germline, CDR1 is WNHNN and CDR2 is SYGVQD (reference sequence). The CDR3 spans 15 residues. J lost 14 bases, V lost 5 bases, and 14 bases had no gene match. The CDR3 sequence is CASSLLAGVITVEFF. DNA for the CDR3: TGCGCCAGCAGTTTACTAGCGGGAGTGATTACGGTGGAGTTCTTC.

The chain is built from TRBV27 and TRBJ1-5; D unresolved. The length of the CDR3 is 16 residues. Germline V gives CDR1 MNHEY, CDR2 SMNVEV (reference sequence). Trimming shortened V by 6 bases and J by 3 bases, and 18 bases separated the two germline ends. The CDR3 coding sequence is TGTGCCAGCAGGGCAGGTAGCTACCAATACAATCAGCCCCAGCATTTT. Amino acid sequence: CASRAGSYQYNQPQHF.

Turning to this clone: One end of the junction does not line up with germline, which may come from a read error. V and J are TRBV28 and TRBJ2-5; D remains unclear. Germline V CDR1 and CDR2: MDHEN, SYDVKM. The CDR3 has 13 residues. CDR3 sequence: CASSGPHQEAQYF. The CDR3 nucleotides are TGTGCCAGCAGTGGACCACACCAAGAGGCCCAGTACTTC.

The genes are TRBV5-4 and TRBJ1-1, with D tentatively TRBD1 (6 bases). The CDR3 has 14 amino acids. V was clipped by 2 bases and J by 0 bases, with 8 bases between them. Germline loops: CDR1 SGHNT, CDR2 YYREEE (reference sequence). CDR3 loop: CASSLQGMNTEAFF. The CDR3 DNA sequence: TGTGCCAGCAGCTTACAGGGCATGAACACTGAAGCTTTCTTT.

This clone showed up just once. V usage is TRBV5-8 and J usage is TRBJ1-2, with 9 bases that match TRBD1. CDR1 is SGHTS and CDR2 is YDEGEE in the germline V gene. CDR3 length: 13 residues. Trimming cost V 3 bases and J 6 bases; bases outside gene matches: 3. The CDR3 DNA reads TGTGCCAGCAGCTGGACAGGGGCCGATGGCTACACCTTC. It codes for CASSWTGADGYTF.

This chain uses TRBV7-9 with TRBJ1-2; TRBD1 matches 8 bases. CDR1 SEHNR and CDR2 FQNEAQ come from the germline V gene (reference sequence). The CDR3 spans 13 residues. The junction had 2 bases not matched to a gene; V was cut back by 3 bases and J by 5 bases. In DNA form, the CDR3 reads TGTGCCAGCAGCTTCGGACAGGGTTATGGCTACACCTTC. Its protein is CASSFGQGYGYTF.

This sequence joins TRBV6-5 and TRBJ1-2; D is perhaps TRBD1 (5 bases). CDR3 length equals 15 residues. Trimming stripped 2 bases from V and 0 bases from J, with 10 bases between. From germline, CDR1 is MNHEY and CDR2 SVGAGI. CDR3 bases: TGTGCCAGCAGTTACGGGACCGCCACTAACTATGGCTACACCTTC. It encodes CASSYGTATNYGYTF.

The CDR3 is CASSVGQGDYGYTF. DNA for the CDR3: TGTGCCAGTAGTGTCGGACAGGGAGACTATGGCTACACCTTC. The chain uses TRBV19 and TRBJ1-2; 8 bases are shared with TRBD1. The CDR3 covers 14 residues. J was trimmed by 3 bases and V by 5 bases; bases with no gene match: 5. Looked up from germline, CDR1 is LNHDA and CDR2 is SQIVND (reference sequence).

The chain links TRBV11-2 to TRBJ1-1; 8 bases agree with TRBD1. Germline assignment: CDR1 SGHAT and CDR2 FQNNGV. Unmatched junction bases numbered 11, after V lost 0 bases and J lost 5 bases. The length of the CDR3 is 17 residues. The CDR3 nucleotides are TGTGCCAGCAGCTTAGACAGGGGGCGGGGGTCGGGGACTGAAGCTTTCTTT. Encoded protein: CASSLDRGRGSGTEAFF.

V is TRBV10-2 and J is TRBJ1-3; no clear D. CDR3 size: 14 residues. The germline V gene has CDR1 WSHSY and CDR2 SAAADI. V lost 4 bases, J lost 4 bases, and 11 bases lay in between. This CDR3 is CASSVSVVGNTIYF. The CDR3 nucleotides read TGCGCCAGCAGTGTATCGGTGGTCGGAAACACCATATATTTT.

The chain combines TRBV7-9 with TRBJ1-1, with D uncertain. This CDR3 region has 11 residues. CDR1 is SEHNR, CDR2 FQNEAQ, per germline (reference sequence). Trimming removed 7 bases at V and 12 bases at J, with 15 bases between. The CDR3 reads CASTAWVVPFF. CDR3 bases: TGTGCCAGCACCGCTTGGGTAGTACCTTTCTTT. Full variable domain (remainder filled in from reference TRBV7-9 and TRBJ1-1): DTGVSQNPRHKITKRGQNVTFRCDPISEHNRLYWYRQTLGQGPEFLTYFQNEAQLEKSRLLSDRFSAERPKGSFSTLEIQRTEQGDSAMYLCASTAWVVPFFGQGTRLTVV.

The genes are TRBV5-1 and TRBJ2-2; D unclear. Per the germline V gene, CDR1 is SGHRS and CDR2 is YFSETQ. The CDR3 runs to 15 residues. V was clipped by 0 bases and J by 6 bases, with 12 bases between them. The DNA for the CDR3 is TGCGCCAGCAGCTTGGAAGTAGGGTCGGCCGGGGAGCTGTTTTTT. It translates to CASSLEVGSAGELFF.

This chain connects TRBV11-2 to TRBJ2-1; 10 bases fit TRBD2. The V and J ends lost 5 bases and 0 bases, in that order; junction bases with no gene match: 7. The CDR3 covers 17 residues. Germline V gene lookup returns CDR1 SGHAT and CDR2 FQNNGV. CDR3 in amino acids: CASSPGLAVSSYNEQFF. CDR3 nucleotides: TGTGCCAGCAGCCCAGGACTAGCGGTGAGCTCCTACAATGAGCAGTTCTTC.

V is TRBV21-1 and J is TRBJ2-4; the table's D gene call, TRBD2, was not cross checked with the DNA. TRBV21-1 is labeled a pseudogene. This CDR3 has 14 residues. The CDR3 DNA reads as TGTGCCAGTCTGGGGGGACTAGCCAAAAACATTCAGTACTTC. Amino acids: CASLGGLAKNIQYF.

This clone has only one observation. The rearrangement joins TRBV5-1 to TRBJ2-5; the match to TRBD2 covers 10 bases. The length of the CDR3 is 14 residues. V shed 3 bases and J 5 bases; nucleotides not matched to a gene: 4. Germline CDR1 and CDR2: SGHRS and YFSETQ. The CDR3 nucleotides read TGCGCCAGCAGCTGGGTAGCGGGAGGTGAGACCCAGTACTTC. Amino acids: CASSWVAGGETQYF.

The chain carries TRBV30 and TRBJ1-2; 9 bases map to TRBD1. CDR3 length: 14 amino acids. The V and J ends lost 6 bases and 5 bases, in that order; junction bases with no gene match: 10. CDR1 is GTSNPN and CDR2 is SVGIG in the germline V gene (reference sequence). The CDR3 sequence is CACAPGTGWYGYTF. CDR3 nucleotide sequence: TGTGCCTGCGCCCCCGGGACAGGGTGGTATGGCTACACCTTC.

This clone was counted a single time. CDR3 in amino acids: CASSPPEGARTEAFF. DNA of the CDR3: TGTGCCAGCTCACCACCGGAGGGGGCGCGGACTGAAGCTTTCTTT. This sequence joins TRBV18 and TRBJ1-1, with 7 nucleotides matching TRBD1. After removal of 0 bases from V and 5 bases from J, the junction contained 6 bases not matched to a gene. CDR3 length: 15 amino acids. CDR1 KGHSH and CDR2 LQKENI come from the germline V gene.

The rearrangement uses TRBV19 and TRBJ2-7; D remains unclear. Looked up from germline, CDR1 is LNHDA and CDR2 is SQIVND (reference sequence). The CDR3 covers 13 residues. With 5 bases removed from V and 0 bases from J, the gap between germline ends came to 8 bases. In DNA, the CDR3 is TGTGCCAGTAGTCGCGCCGTCTCCTACGAGCAGTACTTC. Translated: CASSRAVSYEQYF.

The chain has TRBV2 and TRBJ2-1; D is ambiguous. The CDR3 sequence is 10 residues long. Per germline, CDR1 SNHLY and CDR2 FYNNEI. The germline V and J ends were trimmed by 4 bases and 10 bases, with 5 bases remaining between them. The CDR3, as DNA: TGTGCCAGCAGTGGAACAGAGCAGTTCTTC. Its translation is CASSGTEQFF. Based on the CDR3 plus reference TRBV2 and TRBJ2-1, the full variable domain is EPEVTQTPSHQVTQMGQEVILRCVPISNHLYFYWYRQILGQKVEFLVSFYNNEISEKSEIFDDQFSVERPDGSNFTLKIRSTKLEDSAMYFCASSGTEQFFGPGTRLTVL.

The chain links TRBV15 to TRBJ2-7, with TRBD2 matching over 13 bases. Germline CDR1 and CDR2: LNHNV and YYDKDF (reference sequence). J lost 6 bases, V lost 2 bases, and 10 bases had no gene match. The CDR3 has 17 residues. The CDR3 loop reads CATSRSRTSGRAGEQYF. The CDR3 DNA follows: TGTGCCACCAGCAGATCCCGGACTAGCGGGAGAGCGGGCGAGCAGTACTTC.

On this clone itself: Germline and junction disagree at one end, which may indicate a read error. This sequence joins TRBV6-6 and TRBJ1-2; D might be TRBD1 (5 bases). Germline lookup yields CDR1 MNHNY and CDR2 SVGAGI (reference sequence). The CDR3 covers 12 residues. DNA of the CDR3: TGTGCCAGCACTTACGGGGGAGAAGGCTACACCTTC. This encodes CASTYGGEGYTF.